This paragraph reports one T cell receptor beta chain. The data belong to a study of blood T cell repertoires in COVID-19. Some clones are missing from TCRdb's copy, which holds only in-frame ones; the method was immunoSEQ multiplex PCR. Here the sample spans 200,000 to 300,000 clones, approximately 85% being singletons. The CDR3 has 16 residues. The germline V and J ends were trimmed by 0 bases and 4 bases, with 13 bases remaining between them. In germline, CDR1 is LNHDA, CDR2 SQIVND (reference sequence). The specimen was peripheral blood. The chain uses TRBV19 and TRBJ1-5; the D is unclear. The source is a man aged 45 to 65 with COVID-19, enrolled during active disease. The CDR3 is CASSIEATPENQPQHF. The CDR3 nucleotides read TGTGCCAGTAGTATAGAGGCCACCCCGGAGAATCAGCCCCAGCATTTT.